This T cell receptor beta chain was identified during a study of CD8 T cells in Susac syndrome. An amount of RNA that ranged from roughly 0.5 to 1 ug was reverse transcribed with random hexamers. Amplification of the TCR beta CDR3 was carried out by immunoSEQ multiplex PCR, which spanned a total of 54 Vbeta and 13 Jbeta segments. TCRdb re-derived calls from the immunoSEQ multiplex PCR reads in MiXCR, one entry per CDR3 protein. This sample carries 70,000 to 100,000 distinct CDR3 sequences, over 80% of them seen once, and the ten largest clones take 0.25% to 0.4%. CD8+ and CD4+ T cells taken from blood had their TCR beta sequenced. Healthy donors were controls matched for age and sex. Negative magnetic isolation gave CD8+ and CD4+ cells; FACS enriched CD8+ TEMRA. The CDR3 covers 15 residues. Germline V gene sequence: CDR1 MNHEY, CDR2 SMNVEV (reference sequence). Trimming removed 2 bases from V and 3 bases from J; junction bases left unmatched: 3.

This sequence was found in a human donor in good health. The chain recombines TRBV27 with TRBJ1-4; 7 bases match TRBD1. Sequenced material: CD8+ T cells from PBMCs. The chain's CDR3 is CASSLDRVSNEKLFF. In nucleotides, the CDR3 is TGTGCCAGCAGTTTAGACAGGGTCTCTAATGAAAAACTGTTTTTT.